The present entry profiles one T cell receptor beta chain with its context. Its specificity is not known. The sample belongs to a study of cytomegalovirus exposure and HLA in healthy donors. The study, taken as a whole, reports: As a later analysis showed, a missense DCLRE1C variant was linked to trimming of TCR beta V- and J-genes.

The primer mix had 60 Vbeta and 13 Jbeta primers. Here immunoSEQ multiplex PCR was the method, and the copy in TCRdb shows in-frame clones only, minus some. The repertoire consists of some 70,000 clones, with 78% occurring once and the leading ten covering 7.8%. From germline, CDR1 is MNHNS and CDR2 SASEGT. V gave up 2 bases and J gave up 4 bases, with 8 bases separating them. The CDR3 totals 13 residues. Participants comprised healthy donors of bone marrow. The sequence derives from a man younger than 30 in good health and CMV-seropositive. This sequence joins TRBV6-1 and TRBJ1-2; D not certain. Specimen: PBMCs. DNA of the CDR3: TGTGCCAGCAGTGAACGGGTCCGCTATGGCTACACCTTC. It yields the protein CASSERVRYGYTF.